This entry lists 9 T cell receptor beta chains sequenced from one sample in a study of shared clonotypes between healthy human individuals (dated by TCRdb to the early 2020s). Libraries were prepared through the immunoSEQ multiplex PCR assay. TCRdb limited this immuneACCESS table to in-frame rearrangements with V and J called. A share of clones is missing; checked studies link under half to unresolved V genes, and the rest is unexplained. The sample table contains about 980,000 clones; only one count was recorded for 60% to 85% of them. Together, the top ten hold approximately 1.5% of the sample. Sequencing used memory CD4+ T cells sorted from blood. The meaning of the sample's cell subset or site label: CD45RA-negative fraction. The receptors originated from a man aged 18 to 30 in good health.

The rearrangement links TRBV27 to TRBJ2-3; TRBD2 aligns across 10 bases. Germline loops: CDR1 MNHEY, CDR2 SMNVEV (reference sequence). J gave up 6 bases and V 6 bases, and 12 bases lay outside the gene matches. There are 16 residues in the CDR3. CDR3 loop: CASSARRASGSDTQYF. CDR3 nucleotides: TGTGCCAGCAGCGCAAGGCGGGCTAGCGGGAGCGATACGCAGTATTTT.

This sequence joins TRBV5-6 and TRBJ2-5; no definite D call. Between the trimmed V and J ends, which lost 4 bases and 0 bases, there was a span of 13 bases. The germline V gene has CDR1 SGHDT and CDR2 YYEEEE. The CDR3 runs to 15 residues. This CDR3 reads CASSPLQLYQETQYF. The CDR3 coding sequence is TGTGCCAGCAGCCCTCTCCAGTTGTACCAAGAGACCCAGTACTTC. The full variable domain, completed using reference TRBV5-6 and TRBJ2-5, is DAGVTQSPTHLIKTRGQQVTLRCSPKSGHDTVSWYQQALGQGPQFIFQYYEEEERQRGNFPDRFSGHQFPNYSSELNVNALLLGDSALYLCASSPLQLYQETQYFGPGTRLLVL.

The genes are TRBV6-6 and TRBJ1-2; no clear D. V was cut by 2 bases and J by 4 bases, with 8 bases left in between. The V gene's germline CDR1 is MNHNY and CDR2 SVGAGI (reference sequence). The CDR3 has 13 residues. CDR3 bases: TGTGCCAGCAGTTACGACGGGGTCTATGGCTACACCTTC. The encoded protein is CASSYDGVYGYTF.

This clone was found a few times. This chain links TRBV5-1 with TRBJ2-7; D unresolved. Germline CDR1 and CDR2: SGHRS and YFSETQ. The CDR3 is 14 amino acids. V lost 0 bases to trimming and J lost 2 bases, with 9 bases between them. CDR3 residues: CASSLAGSAYEQYF. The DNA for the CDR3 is TGCGCCAGCAGCTTGGCAGGCTCAGCCTACGAGCAGTACTTC.

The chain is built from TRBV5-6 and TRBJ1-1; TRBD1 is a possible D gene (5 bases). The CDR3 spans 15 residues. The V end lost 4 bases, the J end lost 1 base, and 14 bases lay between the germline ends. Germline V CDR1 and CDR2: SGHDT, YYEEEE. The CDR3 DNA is TGTGCCAGCAGCCCGGTTGGCAGGGCGAACACTGAAGCTTTCTTT. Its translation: CASSPVGRANTEAFF.

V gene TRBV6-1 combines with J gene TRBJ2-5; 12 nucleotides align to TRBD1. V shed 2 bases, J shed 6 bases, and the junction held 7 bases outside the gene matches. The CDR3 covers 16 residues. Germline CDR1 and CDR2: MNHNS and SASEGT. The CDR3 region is CASSENEGQGAKTQYF. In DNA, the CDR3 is TGTGCCAGCAGTGAAAATGAGGGACAGGGGGCGAAGACCCAGTACTTC.

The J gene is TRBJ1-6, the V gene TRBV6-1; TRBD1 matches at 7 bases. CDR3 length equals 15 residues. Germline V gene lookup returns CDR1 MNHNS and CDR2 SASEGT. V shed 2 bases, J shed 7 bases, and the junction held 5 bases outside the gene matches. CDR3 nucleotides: TGTGCCAGCAGTGAACGGACAGGACCCAATTCACCCCTCCACTTT. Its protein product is CASSERTGPNSPLHF.

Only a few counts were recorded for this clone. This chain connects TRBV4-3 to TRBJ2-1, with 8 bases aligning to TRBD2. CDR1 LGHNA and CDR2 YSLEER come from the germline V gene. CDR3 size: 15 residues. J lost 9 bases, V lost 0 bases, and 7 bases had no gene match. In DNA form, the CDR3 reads TGCGCCAGCAGCCAAGAAGCAGAGGGGACTAGTGAGCAGTTCTTC. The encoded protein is CASSQEAEGTSEQFF.

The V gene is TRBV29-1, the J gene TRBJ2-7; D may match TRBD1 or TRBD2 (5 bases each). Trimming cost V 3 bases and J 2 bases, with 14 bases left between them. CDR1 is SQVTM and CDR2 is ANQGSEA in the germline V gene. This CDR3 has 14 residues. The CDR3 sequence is CSVEGPGRPYEQYF. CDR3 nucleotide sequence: TGCAGCGTTGAGGGCCCGGGGCGGCCCTACGAGCAGTACTTC.